This T cell receptor beta chain came from a study of T cell repertoires in cytomegalovirus infection. The wider study: In the study, CMV epitopes included recently identified HLA-C-restricted and well-studied HLA-B-restricted ones. Matching HLA type and CMV infection were both indicated by public TCR beta signatures. Study-wide findings and caveats: Individuals carrying CMV plus the relevant HLA were identified by cumulative frequency of public TCR beta families. In two of eight donors, the top clonotype was HLA-C-restricted CMV-specific.

TCRdb called the reads again in MiXCR, with one record for every CDR3 protein. The sample lists some 940,000 distinct CDR3 sequences, roughly 31% occurring once. Concerning this clonotype: Antigen: not known.

Germline V gives CDR1 SGHNT, CDR2 YENEEA. The V end was cut by 5 bases, the J end by 2 bases, with 11 bases between. The CDR3 spans 14 residues. This clonotype was sampled from a human donor in good health (CMV status not recorded). Some clones in this sample may be carry-over from other donors' samples. Sequenced here: cultured CD8+ T cells from PBMCs, sampled from culture after CMV antigen stimulation. This chain links TRBV11-3 with TRBJ2-3; no reliable D call. The CDR3 sequence is CASSARLNTDTQYF. The DNA of the CDR3 is TGTGCCAGCAGCGCGCGACTGAACACAGATACGCAGTATTTT.